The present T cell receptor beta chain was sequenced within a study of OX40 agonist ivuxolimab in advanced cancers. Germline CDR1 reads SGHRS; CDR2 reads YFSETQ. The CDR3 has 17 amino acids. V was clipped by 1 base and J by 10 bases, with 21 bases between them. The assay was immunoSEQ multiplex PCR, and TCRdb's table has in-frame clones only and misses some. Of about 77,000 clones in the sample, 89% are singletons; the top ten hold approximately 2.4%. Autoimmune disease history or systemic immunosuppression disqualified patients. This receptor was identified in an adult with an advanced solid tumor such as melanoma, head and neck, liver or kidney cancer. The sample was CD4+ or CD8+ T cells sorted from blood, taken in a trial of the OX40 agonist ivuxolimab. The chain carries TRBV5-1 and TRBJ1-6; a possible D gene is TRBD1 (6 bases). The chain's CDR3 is CASSLLGTRSGKSPLHF. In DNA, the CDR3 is TGCGCCAGCAGCTTGTTAGGGACACGCTCCGGGAAGTCACCCCTCCACTTT.